Below, 17 T cell receptor beta chains from the same sample are listed, as sequenced in a study of blood T cell repertoires in COVID-19. Sequencing used immunoSEQ multiplex PCR; TCRdb keeps in-frame clones, though not all of them. Among approximately 300,000 clones listed, around 90% were seen once. Sequences were obtained from peripheral blood. These receptors were taken from a man between 18 and 29 years old with active or convalescent COVID-19.

The chain carries TRBV4-1 and TRBJ2-7; the match to TRBD2 covers 10 bases. The CDR3 covers 14 residues. J gave up 3 bases and V 4 bases, and 3 bases lay outside the gene matches. Germline lookup yields CDR1 MGHRA and CDR2 YSYEKL. The CDR3 sequence: CASSPEREGYEQYF. CDR3 DNA sequence: TGCGCCAGCAGCCCAGAGCGGGAGGGCTACGAGCAGTACTTC.

V is TRBV27 and J is TRBJ2-7, with D hard to call. Per germline, CDR1 MNHEY and CDR2 SMNVEV (reference sequence). This CDR3 comprises 14 residues. V dropped 0 bases and J dropped 0 bases, with 6 bases sitting between them. The DNA of the CDR3 is TGTGCCAGCAGTTTATCGAGGAACTCCTACGAGCAGTACTTC. It is translated as CASSLSRNSYEQYF.

V is TRBV7-2 and J is TRBJ1-6; TRBD1 matches 9 bases. The length of the CDR3 is 14 residues. The junction had 6 bases not matched to a gene; V was cut back by 5 bases and J by 10 bases. Germline CDR1 reads SGHTA; CDR2 reads FQGNSA. CDR3 amino acids: CASSIQTGGSPLHF. The CDR3 DNA reads TGTGCCAGCAGCATTCAGACAGGGGGGTCACCCCTCCACTTT.

This rearrangement joins TRBV27 to TRBJ2-3, with 8 bases matching TRBD1. CDR3 length equals 14 residues. Germline CDR1 is MNHEY and CDR2 is SMNVEV (reference sequence). With 0 bases clipped from V and 6 bases from J, the junction kept 2 bases outside the gene matches. The CDR3 protein is CASSLSTGVDTQYF. The CDR3 DNA reads TGTGCCAGCAGTTTATCGACAGGGGTGGATACGCAGTATTTT.

The rearrangement links TRBV5-1 to TRBJ2-5, with TRBD1 identical over 8 bases. V was clipped by 4 bases and J by 4 bases; unmatched bases: 6. The CDR3 is 14 amino acids. Germline V gene data show CDR1 as SGHRS and CDR2 as YFSETQ. The CDR3 region has the DNA TGCGCCAGCAGCACGTTCGACAGGGGAGAGACCCAGTACTTC. The encoded protein is CASSTFDRGETQYF.

J is TRBJ1-4 and V is TRBV27; 7 bases are a match to TRBD1. V gave up 6 bases and J gave up 8 bases; unmatched junction bases: 9. The germline V gene has CDR1 MNHEY and CDR2 SMNVEV (reference sequence). This CDR3 is built from 14 residues. Here the CDR3 reads CASRPQGFSEKLFF. The DNA of the CDR3 is TGTGCCAGCAGGCCACAGGGGTTCTCGGAAAAACTGTTTTTT.

V usage is TRBV2 and J usage is TRBJ1-1; D unresolved. Germline V gene sequence: CDR1 SNHLY, CDR2 FYNNEI. This CDR3 has 15 residues. V lost 8 bases to trimming and J lost 0 bases, with 16 bases between them. The CDR3 loop reads CASGAAGILNTEAFF. The CDR3 nucleotides read TGTGCCAGCGGAGCGGCAGGTATCCTGAACACTGAAGCTTTCTTT.

The V and J genes are TRBV18 and TRBJ1-1; 9 bases are shared with TRBD1. Germline values: CDR1 KGHSH, CDR2 LQKENI. The CDR3 is 14 amino acids. The V gene end was trimmed by 2 bases and the J gene end by 5 bases; junction bases not matched to a gene: 3. CDR3: CASSPRTGVTEAFF. The CDR3 coding sequence is TGTGCCAGCTCACCAAGGACAGGGGTTACTGAAGCTTTCTTT.

V and J are TRBV12-3 or TRBV12-4 and TRBJ2-7, with D tentatively TRBD1 (6 bases). The CDR3 runs 13 residues. V was cut by 6 bases and J by 2 bases, with 11 bases left in between. The CDR3, as DNA: TGTGCCAGCAGCCGGGACAATACCTACGAGCAGTACTTC. Translated: CASSRDNTYEQYF.

The J gene is TRBJ2-1, the V gene TRBV27; tentative D call: TRBD2 (5 bases). Trimming shortened V by 4 bases and J by 3 bases, and 10 bases separated the two germline ends. CDR3 length: 14 residues. Per germline, CDR1 MNHEY and CDR2 SMNVEV (reference sequence). CDR3 DNA sequence: TGTGCCAGCAGTTGGCTAACTAGCTACAATGAGCAGTTCTTC. Translated, it gives CASSWLTSYNEQFF.

This chain joins TRBV29-1 and TRBJ1-2; the D gene is possibly TRBD1 (6 bases). The CDR3 sequence is 15 residues long. Germline CDR1 SQVTM, CDR2 ANQGSEA. V was cut by 7 bases and J by 4 bases, with 22 bases left in between. CDR3 sequence (DNA): TGCAGCGCTAAATCGACAGGAATTGGACCCTATGGCTACACCTTC. Protein product: CSAKSTGIGPYGYTF.

The count of this clone is one. V and J are TRBV4-2 and TRBJ2-7; possibly TRBD1 for D (5 bases). This CDR3 has 15 amino acids. V dropped 0 bases and J dropped 3 bases, with 12 bases sitting between them. Germline values: CDR1 LGHNA, CDR2 YNFKEQ. The CDR3 spells CASSQDRGSYYEQYF. CDR3 DNA sequence: TGTGCCAGCAGCCAAGATAGGGGCAGTTACTACGAGCAGTACTTC.

The DNA of the CDR3 is TGTGCCAGCAGTTTGCGACCGGGACTAGCGGTTACGCAGTATTTT. Amino acid sequence: CASSLRPGLAVTQYF. The rearrangement links TRBV27 to TRBJ2-3; TRBD2 matches at 11 bases. V shed 3 bases and J 8 bases; nucleotides not matched to a gene: 7. From germline, CDR1 is MNHEY and CDR2 SMNVEV (reference sequence). This CDR3 comprises 15 residues.

J is TRBJ2-3 and V is TRBV7-4; possible D gene TRBD1, 7 bases. Deletions cut 5 bases from V and 0 bases from J, with 15 bases between. Germline V CDR1 and CDR2: SGHVT, SQSDAQ. This CDR3 is 16 amino acids long. The CDR3 DNA is TGTGCCAGCAGCCAAAAACAGGGGACTAGCACAGATACGCAGTATTTT. Encoded protein: CASSQKQGTSTDTQYF.

CDR3: CASSYWLAGSSYEQYF. The CDR3 DNA is TGTGCCAGCAGTTACTGGCTAGCGGGGTCCTCCTACGAGCAGTACTTC. The chain uses TRBV6-2 or TRBV6-3 and TRBJ2-7; TRBD2 matches at 9 bases. This CDR3 is built from 16 residues. Germline CDR1 is MNHEY and CDR2 is SVGEGT. With V trimmed by 1 base and J by 0 bases, 4 bases remained unmatched.

The chain joins TRBV25-1 to TRBJ2-3; 7 bases match TRBD1. Trimming at V came to 4 bases and at J to 4 bases, leaving 8 bases not matched to a gene. Germline V gives CDR1 MGHDK, CDR2 SYGVNS. This CDR3 region has 15 residues. The DNA for the CDR3 is TGTGCCAGCAGTGGAGTAGGGGGCGTCGCAGATACGCAGTATTTT. Its protein product is CASSGVGGVADTQYF. Combining the CDR3 with reference TRBV25-1 and TRBJ2-3 gives the whole variable domain EADIYQTPRYLVIGTGKKITLECSQTMGHDKMYWYQQDPGMELHLIHYSYGVNSTEKGDLSSESTVSRIRTEHFPLTLESARPSHTSQYLCASSGVGGVADTQYFGPGTRLTVL.

This chain links TRBV11-2 with TRBJ2-3; 10 nucleotides align to TRBD2. CDR3 length equals 18 residues. From germline, CDR1 is SGHAT and CDR2 FQNNGV. V gave up 5 bases and J gave up 4 bases; unmatched junction bases: 15. The CDR3 loop reads CASSARASGSLRADTQYF. CDR3 in DNA: TGTGCCAGCAGCGCTCGGGCTAGCGGGAGTCTAAGGGCAGATACGCAGTATTTT.